One and the same sample provided the 4 T cell receptor beta chains below, sequenced in a study of radiation and T cells in renal cell carcinoma. Sample time point: baseline pretreatment blood. Treatment here: 15 Gy SBRT to primary tumor, nephrectomy 4 weeks later. The protocol was immunoSEQ multiplex PCR, while the TCRdb copy is restricted to in-frame clones and leaves out a portion. This table holds 110,000 to 150,000 clones, around 78% found once. The material was blood, obtained from a patient whose treatment included radiotherapy and nephrectomy. Receptors were obtained from a woman aged 50 to 60 with renal cell carcinoma.

The CDR3 coding sequence is TGTGCCAGCTCGCCCCGGGACAGGGGGCTCTACGAGCAGTACTTC. As protein: CASSPRDRGLYEQYF. J is TRBJ2-7 and V is TRBV18, with 12 bases aligning to TRBD1. The ends lost 6 bases at V and 3 bases at J; junction bases unmatched: 6. The CDR3 has 15 residues. CDR1 and CDR2 (germline): KGHSH, LQKENI.

The chain combines TRBV5-6 with TRBJ2-1, with 7 bases identical to TRBD1. V lost 4 bases to trimming and J lost 4 bases; unmatched junction nucleotides: 5. Germline lookup yields CDR1 SGHDT and CDR2 YYEEEE. This CDR3 spans 14 amino acids. This CDR3 is CASSRQGRYNEQFF. CDR3 sequence (DNA): TGTGCCAGCAGCCGACAGGGACGGTACAATGAGCAGTTCTTC.

The genes are TRBV6-5 and TRBJ1-2, with D perhaps TRBD1 (5 bases). CDR1 is MNHEY and CDR2 is SVGAGI in the germline V gene. The CDR3 runs to 13 residues. The V gene lost 7 bases and the J gene lost 6 bases, with 15 bases spanning the gap. Here the CDR3 reads CASIGPLGDGYTF. The CDR3 DNA follows: TGTGCCAGCATCGGTCCCTTGGGGGATGGCTACACCTTC.

This clone appeared once. This chain uses TRBV10-3 with TRBJ2-2, with 13 nucleotides matching TRBD2. Germline V gene sequence: CDR1 ENHRY, CDR2 SYGVKD. This CDR3 is 16 amino acids long. Trimming cost V 2 bases and J 7 bases; bases outside gene matches: 4. In nucleotides, the CDR3 is TGTGCCATCAGTGAGGGACTAGCGGGAGTAAGCGGGGAGCTGTTTTTT. It codes for CAISEGLAGVSGELFF.